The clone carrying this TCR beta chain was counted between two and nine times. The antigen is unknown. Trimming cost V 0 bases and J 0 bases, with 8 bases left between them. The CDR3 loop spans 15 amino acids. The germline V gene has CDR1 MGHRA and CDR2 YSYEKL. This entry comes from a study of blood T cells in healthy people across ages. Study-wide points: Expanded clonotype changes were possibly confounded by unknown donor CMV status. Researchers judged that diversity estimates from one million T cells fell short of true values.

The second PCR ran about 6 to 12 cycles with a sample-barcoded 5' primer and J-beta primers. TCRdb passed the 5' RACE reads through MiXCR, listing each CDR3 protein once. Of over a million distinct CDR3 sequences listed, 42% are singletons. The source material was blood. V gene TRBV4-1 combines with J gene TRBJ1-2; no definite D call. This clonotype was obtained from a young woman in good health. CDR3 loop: CASSQEEAANYGYTF. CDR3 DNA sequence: TGCGCCAGCAGCCAAGAAGAGGCAGCTAACTATGGCTACACCTTC.